This T cell receptor beta chain comes out of a study of CD8+ T cells in alopecia areata. Across the whole study: Oral tofacitinib, 5 to 10 mg twice daily, was given in an open-label trial. Study-level points and caveats: Higher clonality and more expanded CD8+ clones appeared in lesional than normal scalp.

This clone appeared a few times. What it recognizes is unknown. It was cDNA, reverse transcribed from extracted RNA, that served as the sequencing template. Assay used: immunoSEQ multiplex PCR; TCRdb lists only in-frame clones, some missing. The profile covers under 350,000 clones, with nearly 60% appearing a single time and approximately 1.8% taken by the ten largest. Treatment: oral pan-JAK inhibitor, 5-10 mg twice daily. In germline, CDR1 is SGHVS, CDR2 FQNEAQ. The CDR3 is made up of 13 amino acids. V trimming: 5 bases; J trimming: 5 bases; junction bases outside the gene matches: 4. This sample comprised CD4+ T cells sorted from blood, obtained at week 24, from a patient treated with tofacitinib. The TCR was taken from a human donor with alopecia areata. The rearrangement links TRBV7-8 to TRBJ2-7, with 9 bases lining up with TRBD1. The CDR3 DNA reads as TGTGCCAGCAGCCAGGACAGGGGCCACGAGCAGTACTTC. Translated, it gives CASSQDRGHEQYF.